The T cell receptor beta chain under discussion was sequenced for a study of post-analysis software for immune sequencing data (dated by TCRdb to about 2015). At the level of the whole study: Relapsing-remitting, secondary progressive and progressive-relapsing multiple sclerosis were recorded as disease courses, and subtype annotation was lacking for some patients. A subset of samples was prepared in parallel using single-end sample barcoding, then pooled and co-amplified after Illumina adapter ligation. The patient repertoires were compared against 11 previously published healthy control repertoires obtained from donors aged roughly 6 to 25 years.

The paper's findings and limits, for the study overall: The multiple sclerosis patient group was slightly younger than the control group. Multiple sclerosis patients had significantly lower normalized Chao1 diversity than controls, a result that suggests substantial peripheral T-cell clonal expansion. Patients showed significantly higher frequencies than controls for five TRBV segments, among them TRBV5-6, TRBV5-1 and TRBV20-1. Direct clustering with F measure showed strong co-clustering of samples prepared in the same batch, prompting a batch-effect correction.

To demonstrate the VDJtools post-analysis software, the study profiled TCR beta repertoires from the peripheral blood of 10 to 15 young patients with multiple sclerosis. The multiple sclerosis patients were children and adolescents between roughly 6 and 16 years of age. Preparation of the library involved PCR. These reads were obtained on an Illumina HiSeq 2500. To reduce PCR and sequencing biases, unique molecular identifiers were built into the TCR beta cDNA libraries. Per 1 to 10 million input T cells, approximately 500,000 cDNA molecules were obtained, such that each molecule approximated one T cell. The patient libraries were prepared and sequenced with the same protocol used for the earlier healthy control dataset. Within a given batch, samples were prepared together, multiplexed and sequenced on the same HiSeq lane. Per the source publication's procedure: Raw barcoded reads were processed with MIGEC, discarding single-read molecular identifier groups before consensus assembly and CDR3 extraction. VDJtools was used for post-analysis of the clonotype tables, and diversity was normalized by down-sampling every dataset to the size of the smallest sample. In repertoire overlap clustering, CDR3 amino acid sequences, but not nucleotide sequences, were matched to correct batch-related cross-sample contamination. TCRdb trimmed public reads at Q25 via fastp, called clones via MiXCR and kept in-frame beta chains. One record per CDR3 amino acid sequence lists the most common genes and DNA. TCRdb assigned the V and J calls; the authors' analysis was not used. This sample holds some 240,000 distinct CDR3 sequences; 36% were observed only once. The top ten clonotypes cover 4% to 6% of the sample.

The CDR3 is 15 amino acids in total, end residues counted. Just CDR3 DNA is preserved here, 45 bases in frame from base 1. CDR1 and CDR2 are read off the germline V gene as SGHRS and YFSETQ. Between the V and J ends, shortened by 0 bases and 3 bases respectively, the junction contains 11 bases. Note on this clonotype: Which antigen it targets is not known. This may stem from a read error, because a much larger clone lies one nucleotide away. This likely comes from a read error, as the CDR3 has no conserved phenylalanine or tryptophan at its end.

The chain is made from TRBV5-1 and TRBJ2-3, and possibly TRBD1, on 5 matching bases. The receptor was isolated from a girl aged 10-17 years with multiple sclerosis. Sequencing was performed on blood. The CDR3 reads CASSLEAGRTDTQYC. The sequence in DNA is TGCGCCAGCAGCTTGGAAGCAGGGCGGACAGATACGCAGTATTGT.